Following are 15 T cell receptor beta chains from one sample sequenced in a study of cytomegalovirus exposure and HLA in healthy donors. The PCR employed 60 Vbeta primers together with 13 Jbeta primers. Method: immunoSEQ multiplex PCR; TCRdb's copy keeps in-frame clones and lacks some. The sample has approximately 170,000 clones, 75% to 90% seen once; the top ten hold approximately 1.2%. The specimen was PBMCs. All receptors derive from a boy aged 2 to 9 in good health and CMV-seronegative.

The CDR3 sequence: CASSSLQGSETQYF. The CDR3 nucleotides are TGTGCCAGCAGCTCCCTGCAGGGCAGTGAGACCCAGTACTTC. V is TRBV7-6 and J is TRBJ2-5, with D possibly matching TRBD1 (5 bases). The CDR3 has 14 amino acids. V was trimmed by 4 bases and J by 5 bases, leaving 14 bases between them. Germline lookup yields CDR1 SGHVS and CDR2 FNYEAQ.

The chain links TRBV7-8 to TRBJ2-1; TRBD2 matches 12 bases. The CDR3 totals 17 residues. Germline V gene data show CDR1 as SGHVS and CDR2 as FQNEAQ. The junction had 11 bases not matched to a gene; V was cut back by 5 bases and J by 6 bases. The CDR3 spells CASSRTSGVRGPNEQFF. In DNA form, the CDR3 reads TGTGCCAGCAGCAGGACTAGCGGGGTTAGGGGGCCCAATGAGCAGTTCTTC.

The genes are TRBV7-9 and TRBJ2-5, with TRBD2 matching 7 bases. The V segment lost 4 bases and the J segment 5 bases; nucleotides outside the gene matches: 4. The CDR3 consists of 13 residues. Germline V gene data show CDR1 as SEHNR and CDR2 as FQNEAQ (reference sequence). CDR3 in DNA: TGTGCCAGCAGCTCGACTAGCCGGGAGACCCAGTACTTC. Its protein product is CASSSTSRETQYF.

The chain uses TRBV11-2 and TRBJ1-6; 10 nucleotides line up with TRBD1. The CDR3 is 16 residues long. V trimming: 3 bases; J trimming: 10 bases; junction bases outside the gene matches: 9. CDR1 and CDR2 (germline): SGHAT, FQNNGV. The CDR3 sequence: CASSFGTGVLGSPLHF. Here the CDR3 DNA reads TGTGCCAGCAGCTTCGGGACAGGGGTGCTGGGATCACCCCTCCACTTT.

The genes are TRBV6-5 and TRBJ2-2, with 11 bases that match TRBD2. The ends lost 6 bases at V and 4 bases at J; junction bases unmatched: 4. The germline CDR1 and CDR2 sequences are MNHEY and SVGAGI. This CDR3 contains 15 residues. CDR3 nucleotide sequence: TGTGCCAGCAGAATTAGCGGGGGGGGCACCGGGGAGCTGTTTTTT. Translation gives CASRISGGGTGELFF.

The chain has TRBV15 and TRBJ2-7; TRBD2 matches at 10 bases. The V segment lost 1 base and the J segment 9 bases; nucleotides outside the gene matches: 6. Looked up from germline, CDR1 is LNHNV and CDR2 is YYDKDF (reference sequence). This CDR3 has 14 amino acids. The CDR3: CATSRASGSRVQYF. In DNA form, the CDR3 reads TGTGCCACCAGCAGAGCTAGCGGGAGTAGAGTGCAGTACTTC.

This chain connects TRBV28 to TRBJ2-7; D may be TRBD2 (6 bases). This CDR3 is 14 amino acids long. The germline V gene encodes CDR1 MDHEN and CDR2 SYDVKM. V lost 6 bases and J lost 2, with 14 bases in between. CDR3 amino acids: CASSGGAPPYEQYF. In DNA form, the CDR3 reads TGTGCCAGCAGCGGCGGGGCCCCCCCCTACGAGCAGTACTTC.

This chain's CDR3 is CARSLAPCNQPQHF. For the CDR3, the DNA is TGTGCCAGAAGCTTGGCCCCTTGCAATCAGCCCCAGCATTTT. The rearrangement joins TRBV5-3 to TRBJ1-5; no definite D call. TRBV5-3 is an ORF; its function is uncertain. The CDR3 loop spans 14 amino acids. Trimming stripped 0 bases from V and 2 bases from J, with 6 bases between.

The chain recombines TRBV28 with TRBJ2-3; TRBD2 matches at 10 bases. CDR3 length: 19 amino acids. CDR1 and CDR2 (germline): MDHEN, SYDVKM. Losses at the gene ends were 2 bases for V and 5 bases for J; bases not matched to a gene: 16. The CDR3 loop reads CASSLPQSSGRWGGDTQYF. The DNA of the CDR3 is TGTGCCAGCAGTTTACCTCAATCTAGCGGGAGATGGGGGGGAGATACGCAGTATTTT. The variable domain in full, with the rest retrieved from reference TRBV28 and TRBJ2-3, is DVKVTQSSRYLVKRTGEKVFLECVQDMDHENMFWYRQDPGLGLRLIYFSYDVKMKEKGDIPEGYSVSREKKERFSLILESASTNQTSMYLCASSLPQSSGRWGGDTQYFGPGTRLTVL.

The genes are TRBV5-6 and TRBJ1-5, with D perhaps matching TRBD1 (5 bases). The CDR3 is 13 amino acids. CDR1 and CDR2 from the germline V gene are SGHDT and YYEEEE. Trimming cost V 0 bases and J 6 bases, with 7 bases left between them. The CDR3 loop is CASSLAGLQPQHF. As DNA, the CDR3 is TGTGCCAGCAGCTTGGCAGGGCTTCAGCCCCAGCATTTT.

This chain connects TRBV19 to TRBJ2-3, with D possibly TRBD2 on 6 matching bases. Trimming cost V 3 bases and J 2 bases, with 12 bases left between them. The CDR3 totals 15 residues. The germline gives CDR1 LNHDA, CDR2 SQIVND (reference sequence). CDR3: CASSIAAGITDTQYF. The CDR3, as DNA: TGTGCCAGTAGTATCGCGGCGGGGATCACAGATACGCAGTATTTT.

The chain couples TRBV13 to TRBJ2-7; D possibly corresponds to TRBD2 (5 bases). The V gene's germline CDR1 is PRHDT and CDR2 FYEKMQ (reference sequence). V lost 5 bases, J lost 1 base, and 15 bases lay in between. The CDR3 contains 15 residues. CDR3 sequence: CASSPPAERSYEQYF. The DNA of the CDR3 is TGTGCCAGCAGCCCCCCCGCCGAGCGGTCCTACGAGCAGTACTTC.

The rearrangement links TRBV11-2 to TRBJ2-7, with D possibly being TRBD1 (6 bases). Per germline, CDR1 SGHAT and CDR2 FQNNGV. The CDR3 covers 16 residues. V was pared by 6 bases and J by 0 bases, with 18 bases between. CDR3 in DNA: TGTGCCAGCAGTTCCCACCGGGACACCTTCTCCTACGAGCAGTACGTC. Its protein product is CASSSHRDTFSYEQYV.

Here the CDR3 DNA reads TGTGCCATAGAGGCTAGCGGGAGTTCTAATGAGCAGTTCTTC. This sequence encodes CAIEASGSSNEQFF. This sequence joins TRBV7-9 and TRBJ2-1, with 10 nucleotides matching TRBD2. Looked up from germline, CDR1 is SEHNR and CDR2 is FQNEAQ (reference sequence). V gave up 10 bases and J gave up 7 bases; unmatched junction bases: 10. The CDR3 runs 14 residues.

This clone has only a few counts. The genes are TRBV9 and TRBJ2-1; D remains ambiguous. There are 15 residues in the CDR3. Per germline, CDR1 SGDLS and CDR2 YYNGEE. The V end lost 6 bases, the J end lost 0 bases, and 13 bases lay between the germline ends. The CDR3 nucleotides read TGTGCCAGCAACCTGCAAGTGAGCTCCTACAATGAGCAGTTCTTC. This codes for CASNLQVSSYNEQFF.